Described below is a single T cell receptor beta chain sequence and its context. Its matching antigen is unknown. The CDR3 contains 14 residues. V lost 1 base and J 8 bases, leaving 14 bases between the germline ends. From germline, CDR1 is SEHNR and CDR2 FQNEAQ (reference sequence). Together with a sample-barcoded 5' primer, a J-beta primer mix was included in a second PCR lasting roughly 7 to 11 cycles. The template-switch adaptor was a 5' adaptor with 12 random nucleotides. It tagged each cDNA molecule. TCRdb redid the calling of the 5' RACE reads with MiXCR, one entry per CDR3 protein. Found here are 1.8 million or so distinct CDR3 sequences, about two fifths of them singletons; the top ten hold roughly 23%. The sample originates from a study of blood T cells in healthy people across ages. Study outcomes and limitations: Bulk PBMC profiling left naive and antigen-experienced comparisons inconclusive.

The authors drew around 9.4 milliliters of peripheral blood from each donor. Sequencing input: blood. The origin of this receptor is a human donor in good health. The V call is TRBV7-9, the J call TRBJ1-2, with no clear D. This CDR3 is CASSLEDGVGGYTF. CDR3 DNA sequence: TGTGCCAGCAGCTTAGAGGACGGTGTGGGGGGCTACACCTTC.